This T cell receptor beta chain was found in a study of response to subunit inactivated influenza vaccine. Each CDR3 protein gets one entry after TCRdb re-called the RT-PCR reads with MiXCR. Here the sample spans 400,000 to 650,000 distinct CDR3 sequences, around 7.9% being singletons. This clonotype was counted only a few times. Antigen: not known. The study, taken as a whole, reports: The study's authors posited that every seasonal influenza vaccination enlists few new T cells.

The CDR3 runs to 17 residues. CDR1 and CDR2 from the germline V gene are SGHRS and YFSETQ. Trimming took 1 base from V and 5 from J; bases not matched to a gene: 6. The source of this sequence is a man between 50 and 69 years old who received an inactivated influenza vaccine. The source was PBMCs from blood, collected about 23 months after vaccination. V usage is TRBV5-1 and J usage is TRBJ2-2; 12 bases are shared with TRBD2. The CDR3 coding sequence is TGCGCCAGCAGCTTGCCGCGACTAGCGGGGGTTACCGGGGAGCTGTTTTTT. Its translation is CASSLPRLAGVTGELFF.